This T cell receptor (beta chain) was sequenced for a study of neurological immune-mediated disorders. One entry per CDR3 protein, called by TCRdb with MiXCR from the 5' RACE reads. The sample consists of roughly 60,000 distinct CDR3 sequences, less than 10% of them appearing once. Time point: longitudinal time-point 2. Study-level findings and limits: Patients with HTLV-1-associated myelopathy had the highest level of TCR clonal expansion, whereas patients with multiple sclerosis had the lowest level, falling beneath the level found in healthy controls.

The germline V gene encodes CDR1 SGHRS and CDR2 YFSETQ. V dropped 4 bases and J dropped 2; count of bases not matched to a gene: 9. The CDR3 consists of 16 residues. This clonotype was picked up many times. Antigen unknown. Sequencing was done on a sample of PBMCs. V usage is TRBV5-1 and J usage is TRBJ2-5, with TRBD1 identical over 9 bases. This clonotype was obtained from a man between 25 and 39 years old in good health. The CDR3 DNA is TGCGCCAGCAGCACAAGCGGGACAGGGATGCAAGAGACCCAGTACTTC. Protein: CASSTSGTGMQETQYF.